The clone carrying this T cell receptor beta chain has just a few counts. One entry per CDR3 protein, called by TCRdb with MiXCR from the RT-PCR reads. The profile covers more than 850,000 distinct CDR3 sequences, with more than 15% appearing a single time and around 6% taken by the ten largest. The junction had 6 bases not matched to a gene; V was cut back by 2 bases and J by 4 bases. Germline-derived CDR1 and CDR2 are SEHNR and FQNEAQ (reference sequence). The CDR3 runs to 15 residues. The data derive from a study of patients and donors after allogeneic stem cell transplantation. This TCR was recovered from a human donor who was either an allogeneic HSCT recipient or a stem cell or donor lymphocyte infusion donor (not recorded which). It is not recorded whose cells these are; they may come from a transplant donor. The specimen was blood, either unsorted or a sorted T cell fraction (not recorded which). This chain links TRBV7-9 with TRBJ1-1; TRBD1 matches at 8 bases. The CDR3 coding sequence is TGTGCCAGCAGCTTAACGGTCAGGGGGCGCACTGAAGCTTTCTTT. Protein: CASSLTVRGRTEAFF.